This TCR beta chain is from a study of neurological immune-mediated disorders. Preparation of the unsorted libraries drew on 2 million PBMCs stored at -80 C. In germline, CDR1 is SQVTM, CDR2 ANQGSEA. The CDR3 covers 12 residues. With 7 bases removed from V and 2 bases from J, the gap between germline ends came to 11 bases. The cDNA was synthesized by means of template-switch 5'RACE, which was carried out with 10-nucleotide random UMIs. TCRdb reprocessed the 5' RACE reads with MiXCR, giving one entry per CDR3 protein. Here the sample spans some 57,000 distinct CDR3 sequences, 3.8% being singletons. Study-wide findings and caveats: Among 34 multiple sclerosis patients, phylogenetic grouping put the repertoires of 18 into a single related-CDR3 cluster, a possible signature.

Ten or more counts support this clonotype. Its antigen is undetermined. The V and J genes are TRBV29-1 and TRBJ1-2, with TRBD1 as a possible D gene (6 bases). The sequenced sample consisted of PBMCs. The TCR comes from a man aged 55-75 years with multiple sclerosis. The CDR3 DNA reads as TGCAGCGCCTGGACAGAGAACTATGGCTACACCTTC. Protein product: CSAWTENYGYTF.